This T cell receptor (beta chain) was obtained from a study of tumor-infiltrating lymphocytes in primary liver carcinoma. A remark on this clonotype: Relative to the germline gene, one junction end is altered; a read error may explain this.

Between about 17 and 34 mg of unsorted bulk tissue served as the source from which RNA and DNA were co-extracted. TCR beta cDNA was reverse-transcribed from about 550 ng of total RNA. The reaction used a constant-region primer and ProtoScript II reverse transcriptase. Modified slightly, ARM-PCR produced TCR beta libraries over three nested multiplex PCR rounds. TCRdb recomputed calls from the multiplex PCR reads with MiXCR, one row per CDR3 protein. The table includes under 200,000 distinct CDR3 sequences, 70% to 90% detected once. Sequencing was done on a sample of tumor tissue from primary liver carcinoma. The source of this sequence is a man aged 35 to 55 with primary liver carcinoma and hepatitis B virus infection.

The CDR3 reads CSTRRSPDTEAFF. CDR3 coding DNA: TGCAGTACTAGACGATCCCCGGACACTGAAGCTTTCTTT. The V gene is TRBV20-1, the J gene TRBJ1-1; D remains ambiguous. The germline V gene encodes CDR1 DFQATT and CDR2 SNEGSKA (reference sequence). The CDR3 is made up of 13 amino acids.